This T cell receptor beta chain was identified during a study of neurological immune-mediated disorders. Ten or more counts support this clonotype. Its antigen is currently unknown. Study-level results: One related-CDR3 cluster, identified by phylogenetic grouping, held the repertoires of 18 of 34 multiple sclerosis patients and was a possible signature.

The CDR3 totals 14 residues. The germline V gene encodes CDR1 LNHNV and CDR2 YYDKDF (reference sequence). The germline V and J ends were trimmed by 7 bases and 4 bases, with 14 bases remaining between them. The unsorted libraries originated from 2 million PBMCs kept at -80 C. TCRdb re-analysed the 5' RACE reads in MiXCR, keeping a single row per CDR3 protein. The data contain about 82,000 distinct CDR3 sequences, 2.5% to 3% of them singletons. The sequencing sample was made of PBMCs. The receptor was isolated from a woman between 25 and 40 years old with multiple sclerosis. This rearrangement joins TRBV15 to TRBJ2-1; D unclear. The CDR3 DNA reads TGTGCCACCATTAAGGACCACGGGTACAATGAGCAGTTCTTC. Its protein is CATIKDHGYNEQFF.